The 32 T cell receptor beta chains given below trace back to one sample, sequenced in a study of cytomegalovirus exposure and HLA in healthy donors. The PCR made use of 60 Vbeta and 13 Jbeta primers. Generated by immunoSEQ multiplex PCR, the TCRdb table keeps only in-frame clones and is missing some. The sample includes 89,000 or so clones, around 80% seen only once; the top ten take approximately 11%. Specimen: PBMCs. These receptors all come from a man between 18 and 29 years old in good health and CMV-seropositive.

This clone was recorded only once. The chain combines TRBV7-9 with TRBJ2-1; TRBD1 might be the D (6 bases). Germline V gene sequence: CDR1 SEHNR, CDR2 FQNEAQ (reference sequence). The V end was cut by 4 bases, the J end by 4 bases, with 11 bases between. The CDR3 extends over 14 amino acids. This CDR3 reads CASSYDQGYNEQFF. As DNA, the CDR3 is TGTGCCAGCAGCTACGATCAGGGGTACAATGAGCAGTTCTTC.

This clone turned up a few times. The CDR3 DNA reads as TGTGCCAGCAGCCCAGGGTTGGAGGCTTTCTTT. This translates into CASSPGLEAFF. The chain joins TRBV10-3 to TRBJ1-1; a weak D match, TRBD1 (5 bases). The CDR3 covers 11 residues. Germline V lookup: CDR1 ENHRY, CDR2 SYGVKD. V lost 10 bases to trimming and J lost 11 bases, with 17 bases between them.

The chain uses TRBV28 and TRBJ1-1, with D perhaps matching TRBD1 (5 bases). Germline CDR1 MDHEN, CDR2 SYDVKM. The CDR3 loop spans 14 amino acids. Trimming pared 8 bases from V and 7 bases from J, leaving 20 bases between. CDR3 sequence: CASLNSQGYNEAFF. DNA of the CDR3: TGTGCCAGCTTAAACTCCCAGGGATACAATGAAGCTTTCTTT.

DNA of the CDR3: TGTGCCAGCAGTGAATCCACACCCCCCTACGAGCAGTACTTC. Amino acid sequence: CASSESTPPYEQYF. This rearrangement joins TRBV25-1 to TRBJ2-7; D not certain. Germline-derived CDR1 and CDR2 are MGHDK and SYGVNS. The CDR3 has 14 residues. V was pared by 1 base and J by 2 bases, with 9 bases between.

The rearrangement links TRBV6-1 to TRBJ2-1; D is unclear. The length of the CDR3 is 15 residues. The germline V gene encodes CDR1 MNHNS and CDR2 SASEGT. The V end lost 4 bases, the J end lost 4 bases, and 14 bases lay between the germline ends. Here the CDR3 reads CASSGRESGYNEQFF. The CDR3 DNA reads as TGTGCCAGCAGTGGAAGAGAGTCAGGTTACAATGAGCAGTTCTTC.

The rearrangement uses TRBV7-9 and TRBJ2-7, with no clear D. CDR3 length: 12 amino acids. Germline CDR1 SEHNR, CDR2 FQNEAQ (reference sequence). Trimming took off 2 bases at V and 5 bases at J, with 7 bases between the two ends. The CDR3 is CASSLNPDEQYF. CDR3 nucleotides: TGTGCCAGCAGCTTAAACCCGGACGAGCAGTACTTC. The full variable domain, in which reference TRBV7-9 and TRBJ2-7 provide the parts outside the CDR3, is DTGVSQNPRHKITKRGQNVTFRCDPISEHNRLYWYRQTLGQGPEFLTYFQNEAQLEKSRLLSDRFSAERPKGSFSTLEIQRTEQGDSAMYLCASSLNPDEQYFGPGTRLTVT.

The chain couples TRBV11-2 to TRBJ1-1, with D perhaps matching TRBD1 (5 bases). In germline, CDR1 is SGHAT, CDR2 FQNNGV. The CDR3 is 15 amino acids. The ends were cut back, 1 base at V and 0 bases at J, with 9 bases in the middle. CDR3 nucleotide sequence: TGTGCCAGCAGCTTAGCGGAAGGGGTGAACACTGAAGCTTTCTTT. It encodes CASSLAEGVNTEAFF.

The V call is TRBV9, the J call TRBJ2-5; D perhaps matches TRBD1 (6 bases). The CDR3 runs to 13 residues. V gave up 3 bases and J gave up 5 bases, with 11 bases separating them. Germline lookup yields CDR1 SGDLS and CDR2 YYNGEE. The CDR3 loop reads CASSAGQRETQYF. The CDR3 coding sequence is TGTGCCAGCAGCGCCGGACAGCGGGAGACCCAGTACTTC. Drawing the rest from reference TRBV9 and TRBJ2-5, the complete variable domain is DSGVTQTPKHLITATGQRVTLRCSPRSGDLSVYWYQQSLDQGLQFLIQYYNGEERAKGNILERFSAQQFPDLHSELNLSSLELGDSALYFCASSAGQRETQYFGPGTRLLVL.

The DNA of the CDR3 is TGTGCCAGCAGCTTCGGGGAAAAAGACGGGACCCAGTACTTC. Its protein product is CASSFGEKDGTQYF. The chain is built from TRBV5-6 and TRBJ2-5, with D maybe TRBD2 (5 bases). The V gene's germline CDR1 is SGHDT and CDR2 YYEEEE. The CDR3 contains 14 residues. The ends were cut back, 2 bases at V and 7 bases at J, with 15 bases in the middle.

The chain recombines TRBV14 with TRBJ2-1; no definite D call. Germline V lookup: CDR1 SGHDN, CDR2 FVKESK. This CDR3 comprises 16 residues. V was pared by 1 base and J by 2 bases, with 12 bases between. Here the CDR3 DNA reads TGTGCCAGCAGCCAAGGGCTCGGTACAGCCTACAATGAGCAGTTCTTC. Translated: CASSQGLGTAYNEQFF.

The CDR3: CASSYRVDTEAFF. For the CDR3, the DNA is TGTGCCAGCAGTTACAGGGTGGACACTGAAGCTTTCTTT. This chain joins TRBV2 and TRBJ1-1; a possible D gene is TRBD1 (6 bases). The CDR3 loop spans 13 amino acids. The germline CDR1 and CDR2 sequences are SNHLY and FYNNEI. V dropped 5 bases and J dropped 3 bases, with 10 bases sitting between them.

J is TRBJ1-2 and V is TRBV19; 8 nucleotides align to TRBD1. The CDR3 has 15 residues. The ends lost 0 bases at V and 4 bases at J; junction bases unmatched: 4. Germline CDR1 LNHDA, CDR2 SQIVND (reference sequence). The CDR3 is CASSIELGQGYGYTF. The CDR3 nucleotides read TGTGCCAGTAGTATAGAGCTCGGACAGGGCTATGGCTACACCTTC.

The rearrangement links TRBV5-6 to TRBJ1-2; the match to TRBD1 covers 8 bases. Trimming took 4 bases from V and 3 from J; bases not matched to a gene: 8. Germline lookup yields CDR1 SGHDT and CDR2 YYEEEE. CDR3 length: 15 amino acids. The CDR3 DNA reads as TGTGCCAGCAGCAGCTGGACAGGGATGGACTATGGCTACACCTTC. It specifies CASSSWTGMDYGYTF.

This chain links TRBV16 with TRBJ2-5; 7 nucleotides align to TRBD2. V was pared by 5 bases and J by 14 bases, with 14 bases of the junction left unmatched. CDR3 length equals 13 residues. The germline CDR1 and CDR2 sequences are KGHSY and FQNENV. The CDR3 DNA sequence: TGTGCCAGCAGCGTAACCGGGACTACCATCCTTTACTTC. This encodes CASSVTGTTILYF.

This chain links TRBV28 with TRBJ1-2; TRBD1 might be the D (5 bases). Germline lookup yields CDR1 MDHEN and CDR2 SYDVKM. The CDR3 sequence is 14 residues long. Between the trimmed V and J ends, which lost 5 bases and 7 bases, there was a span of 17 bases. CDR3 sequence: CASSPHEGGAGYTF. CDR3 in DNA: TGTGCCAGCAGTCCACATGAGGGAGGGGCTGGCTACACCTTC.

This chain links TRBV15 with TRBJ1-6; 9 positions agree with TRBD1. The CDR3 is 16 amino acids. V lost 0 bases and J lost 7; bases outside the gene matches: 4. CDR1 LNHNV and CDR2 YYDKDF come from the germline V gene (reference sequence). This CDR3 reads CATSREVGTGNSPLHF. DNA of the CDR3: TGTGCCACCAGCAGAGAAGTAGGGACAGGGAATTCACCCCTCCACTTT. The full variable domain, completed using reference TRBV15 and TRBJ1-6, is DAMVIQNPRYQVTQFGKPVTLSCSQTLNHNVMYWYQQKSSQAPKLLFHYYDKDFNNEADTPDNFQSRRPNTSFCFLDIRSPGLGDTAMYLCATSREVGTGNSPLHFGNGTRLTVT.

This clone was counted a single time. The genes are TRBV6-4 and TRBJ1-6, with D perhaps TRBD1 (6 bases). Between the trimmed V and J ends, which lost 5 bases and 10 bases, there was a span of 15 bases. The germline CDR1 and CDR2 sequences are MRHNA and SNTAGT. This CDR3 has 14 amino acids. The CDR3 is CASSQQGFRSPLHF. Here the CDR3 DNA reads TGTGCCAGCAGTCAACAGGGTTTTCGGTCACCCCTCCACTTT.

V is TRBV30 and J is TRBJ2-3; tentative D call: TRBD2 (6 bases). Trimming stripped 2 bases from V and 0 bases from J, with 12 bases between. From germline, CDR1 is GTSNPN and CDR2 SVGIG (reference sequence). This CDR3 is built from 15 residues. CDR3 loop: CAWSIGGTSTDTQYF. CDR3 DNA: TGTGCCTGGAGTATCGGGGGTACTAGCACAGATACGCAGTATTTT.

This clone appeared a few times. This chain connects TRBV19 to TRBJ2-7; 9 positions agree with TRBD1. The CDR3 has 14 amino acids. Trimming cost V 5 bases and J 6 bases; bases outside gene matches: 8. Germline CDR1 is LNHDA and CDR2 is SQIVND (reference sequence). The CDR3 bases are TGTGCCAGTAGTCCGGGACAGGGACCCAGCGAGCAGTACTTC. It specifies CASSPGQGPSEQYF. Looking up the rest from reference TRBV19 and TRBJ2-7 gives the full variable domain: DGGITQSPKYLFRKEGQNVTLSCEQNLNHDAMYWYRQDPGQGLRLIYYSQIVNDFQKGDIAEGYSVSREKKESFPLTVTSAQKNPTAFYLCASSPGQGPSEQYFGPGTRLTVT.

This clone has a handful of counts. J is TRBJ2-5 and V is TRBV5-1, with D hard to call. Per the germline V gene, CDR1 is SGHRS and CDR2 is YFSETQ. V was shortened by 4 bases and J by 1 base, with 8 bases between the two germline ends. The CDR3 sequence is 13 residues long. In nucleotides, the CDR3 is TGCGCCAGCAGCCCTTACGGCCAAGAGACCCAGTACTTC. Translation gives CASSPYGQETQYF.

This sequence joins TRBV2 and TRBJ1-5; D is undetermined. The CDR3 totals 14 residues. Germline V CDR1 and CDR2: SNHLY, FYNNEI. V dropped 3 bases and J dropped 0 bases, with 6 bases sitting between them. CDR3 nucleotides: TGTGCCAGCAGTGAGTTCAGTAGCAATCAGCCCCAGCATTTT. Translated, it gives CASSEFSSNQPQHF.

This chain connects TRBV5-4 to TRBJ2-6; 7 bases line up with TRBD1. The CDR3 length is 18 residues. Germline assignment: CDR1 SGHNT and CDR2 YYREEE (reference sequence). V gave up 2 bases and J gave up 0 bases; unmatched junction bases: 8. CDR3 coding DNA: TGTGCCAGCAGCTTCGGACAGGTCGGAGACTCTGGGGCCAACGTCCTGACTTTC. Translated, it gives CASSFGQVGDSGANVLTF.

The rearrangement uses TRBV7-6 and TRBJ2-1; 8 nucleotides match TRBD1. After removal of 5 bases from V and 6 bases from J, the junction contained 9 bases not matched to a gene. Per germline, CDR1 SGHVS and CDR2 FNYEAQ. The CDR3 sequence is 15 residues long. The CDR3 reads CASSKDRGYSNEQFF. In nucleotides, the CDR3 is TGTGCCAGCAGCAAAGACAGGGGTTATTCCAATGAGCAGTTCTTC.

The chain couples TRBV5-1 to TRBJ2-7; 10 bases match TRBD1. Unmatched junction bases numbered 14, after V lost 7 bases and J lost 7 bases. CDR3 size: 15 residues. Germline-derived CDR1 and CDR2 are SGHRS and YFSETQ. The DNA of the CDR3 is TGCGCCAGCGGTAGCGAAAGACAGGGGGCGAGGGAGCAGTACTTC. Encoded protein: CASGSERQGAREQYF.

In this sample, this clone turned up a few times. CDR3 coding DNA: TGCGCCAGCAGTCTTAGGGGCGGTGAAAAACTGTTTTTT. It encodes CASSLRGGEKLFF. The rearrangement joins TRBV5-1 to TRBJ1-4; maybe TRBD1 (5 bases). V shed 5 bases and J shed 7 bases, with 12 bases lying between them. Per germline, CDR1 SGHRS and CDR2 YFSETQ. The CDR3 has 13 amino acids.

The rearrangement uses TRBV18 and TRBJ2-3; tentative D call: TRBD2 (6 bases). The CDR3 length is 15 residues. Trimming stripped 2 bases from V and 0 bases from J, with 9 bases between. Germline assignment: CDR1 KGHSH and CDR2 LQKENI. The CDR3 loop reads CASSPVGGSTDTQYF. CDR3 DNA sequence: TGTGCCAGCTCACCAGTTGGGGGGAGCACAGATACGCAGTATTTT.

This chain connects TRBV27 to TRBJ1-2; D perhaps matches TRBD1 (6 bases). This CDR3 has 13 amino acids. Germline V lookup: CDR1 MNHEY, CDR2 SMNVEV (reference sequence). V was pared by 2 bases and J by 8 bases, with 12 bases between. CDR3 amino acids: CASSLGGAQGYTF. In DNA form, the CDR3 reads TGTGCCAGCAGTTTAGGGGGGGCGCAAGGCTACACCTTC.

The chain is built from TRBV10-1 and TRBJ2-3, with 11 positions matching TRBD2. The CDR3 sequence is 15 residues long. V was clipped by 6 bases and J by 6 bases; unmatched bases: 8. CDR1 and CDR2 (germline): WNHNN, SYGVQD (reference sequence). CDR3 protein: CASSLTSGVEDTQYF. The CDR3 nucleotides are TGCGCCAGCAGCCTGACTAGCGGGGTGGAGGATACGCAGTATTTT.

The chain is built from TRBV7-9 and TRBJ1-1, with D perhaps matching TRBD1 (6 bases). V was shortened by 5 bases and J by 0 bases, with 13 bases between the two germline ends. This CDR3 contains 15 residues. Germline-derived CDR1 and CDR2 are SEHNR and FQNEAQ (reference sequence). For the CDR3, the DNA is TGTGCCAGCAGCACCCAGACAGGAGTGAACACTGAAGCTTTCTTT. Residues: CASSTQTGVNTEAFF.

Note on this clone: Because it lacks the conserved phenylalanine or tryptophan at the end, this CDR3 is likely a read error. V usage is TRBV4-1 and J usage is TRBJ2-4; 7 bases are shared with TRBD1. The CDR3 is 16 amino acids. The germline V gene has CDR1 MGHRA and CDR2 YSYEKL. V lost 3 bases and J lost 1; bases outside the gene matches: 6. CDR3 protein: CASSHITQGAKNIQYL. CDR3 DNA sequence: TGCGCCAGCAGCCATATCACACAGGGGGCCAAAAACATTCAGTACCTC.

The V call is TRBV10-3, the J call TRBJ1-1; D uncertain. Trimming removed 3 bases at V and 1 base at J, with 9 bases between. The CDR3 has 14 residues. The V gene's germline CDR1 is ENHRY and CDR2 SYGVKD. In nucleotides, the CDR3 is TGTGCCATCAGTGATCAGACACGGAACACTGAAGCTTTCTTT. This sequence encodes CAISDQTRNTEAFF.

Only a few counts were recorded for this clone. The chain uses TRBV11-2 and TRBJ1-1, with D unresolved. V was trimmed by 7 bases and J by 4 bases, leaving 16 bases between them. CDR1 is SGHAT, CDR2 FQNNGV, per germline. The CDR3 sequence is 14 residues long. The CDR3 reads CASTGVRRTTEAFF. The CDR3, as DNA: TGTGCCAGCACCGGGGTGCGGAGGACCACTGAAGCTTTCTTT.